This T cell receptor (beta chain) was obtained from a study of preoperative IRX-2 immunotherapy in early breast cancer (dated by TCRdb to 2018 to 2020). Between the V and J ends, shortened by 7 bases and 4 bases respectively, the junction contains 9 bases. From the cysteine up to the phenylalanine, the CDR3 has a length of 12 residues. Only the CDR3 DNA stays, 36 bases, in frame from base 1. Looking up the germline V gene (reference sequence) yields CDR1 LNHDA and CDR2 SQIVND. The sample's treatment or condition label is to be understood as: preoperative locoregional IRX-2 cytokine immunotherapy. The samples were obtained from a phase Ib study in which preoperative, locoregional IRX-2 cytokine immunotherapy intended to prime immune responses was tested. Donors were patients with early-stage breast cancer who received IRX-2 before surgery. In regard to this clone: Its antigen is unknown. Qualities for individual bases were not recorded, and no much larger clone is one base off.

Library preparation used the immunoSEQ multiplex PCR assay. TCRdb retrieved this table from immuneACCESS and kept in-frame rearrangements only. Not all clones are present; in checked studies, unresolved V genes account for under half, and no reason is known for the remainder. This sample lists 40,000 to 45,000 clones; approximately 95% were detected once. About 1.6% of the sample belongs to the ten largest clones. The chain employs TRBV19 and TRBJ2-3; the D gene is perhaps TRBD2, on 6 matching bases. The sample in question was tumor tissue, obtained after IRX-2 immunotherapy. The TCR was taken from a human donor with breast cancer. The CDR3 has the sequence CASTGGPDTQYF. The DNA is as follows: TGTGCCAGTACCGGGGGACCAGATACGCAGTATTTT.